These T cell receptor beta chains were read from a single sample in a study of shared T cell receptors in the human thymus. Assay used: immunoSEQ multiplex PCR; TCRdb lists only in-frame clones, some missing. The repertoire holds 700,000 to 750,000 clones, with 80% to 90% as singletons. These data also featured in a second study, about human thymus T cells.

The sequenced sample consisted of thymocytes. All receptors derive from a girl in the first two years of life with a congenital heart defect. Both conserved end residues are part of each CDR3. A D gene is named only where the DNA matches it firmly. The size of a clone is reported for some rows only, either as once, few or many, or as a class for expanded clones.

clone_size,v_call,j_call,d_call,cdr3_nt,cdr3_aa
NA,TRBV5-5,TRBJ2-1,NA,TGTGCCAGCAGCCGGAACCTATCTCCGGCAGGGGTGTCGGATGAGCAGTTCTTC,CASSRNLSPAGVSDEQFF
NA,TRBV30,TRBJ2-1,TRBD2,TGTGCCTCGGGGGGCTCCTACAATGAGCAGTTCTTC,CASGGSYNEQFF
NA,TRBV5-1,TRBJ2-1,NA,TGCGCCAGCAGCTTCGGTGGGGGGGCCTTCGGTGAGCAGTTCTTC,CASSFGGGAFGEQFF
NA,TRBV10-3,TRBJ1-3,NA,TGTGCCATCAGAGGGGTCAGCTCTGGAAACACCATATATTTT,CAIRGVSSGNTIYF
NA,TRBV27,TRBJ1-3,TRBD1,TGTGCCAGCAGTAGGACAGGCTGGGTCGGAAACACCATATATTTT,CASSRTGWVGNTIYF
NA,TRBV7-6,TRBJ1-2,NA,TGTGCCAGCAGCTTAGACTTAGAAGGGCTAGCCTATGGCTACACCTTC,CASSLDLEGLAYGYTF
few,TRBV27,TRBJ2-3,NA,TGTGCCAGCAGTTTCTCAATGGGACACCACAAGCAGTATTTT,CASSFSMGHHKQYF
few,TRBV5-4,TRBJ1-2,NA,TGTGCCAGCATCCAAAGAGGGGGAGCTGGCTACACCTTC,CASIQRGGAGYTF
NA,TRBV6-1,TRBJ2-3,TRBD1,TGTGCCAGCAGGCTTGGGACAGGGGGCACAGATACGCAGTATTTT,CASRLGTGGTDTQYF
NA,TRBV7-2,TRBJ2-2,NA,TGTGCCAGCAGCCAAGGGATGGGGGGGCAATACACCGGGGAGCTGTTTTTT,CASSQGMGGQYTGELFF
NA,TRBV9,TRBJ1-4,NA,TGTGCCAGCAGCCCCCGGACAGAAATGAATGAAAAACTGTTTTTT,CASSPRTEMNEKLFF
NA,TRBV7-9,TRBJ1-1,TRBD1,TGTGCCAGCAGCGGAATTCCAGGGGGTACTGAAGCTTTCTTT,CASSGIPGGTEAFF